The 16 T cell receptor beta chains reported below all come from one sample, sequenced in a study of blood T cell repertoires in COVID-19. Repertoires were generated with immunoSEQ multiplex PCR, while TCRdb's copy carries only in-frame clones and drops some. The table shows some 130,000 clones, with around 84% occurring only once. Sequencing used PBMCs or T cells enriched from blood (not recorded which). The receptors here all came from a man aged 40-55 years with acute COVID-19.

CDR3 residues: CASSPRLNYGYTF. DNA for the CDR3: TGTGCCAGCAGCCCGCGACTAAACTATGGCTACACCTTC. V usage is TRBV3-1 (or the pseudogene TRBV3-2) and J usage is TRBJ1-2, with no clear D. The CDR3 covers 13 residues. Germline CDR1 reads LGHDT; CDR2 reads YNNKEL (reference sequence). V shed 4 bases and J shed 2 bases, with 8 bases lying between them.

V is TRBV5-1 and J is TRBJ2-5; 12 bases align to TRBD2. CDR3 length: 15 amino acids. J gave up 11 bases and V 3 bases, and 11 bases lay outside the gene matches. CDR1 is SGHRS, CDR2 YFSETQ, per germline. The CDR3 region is CASSSLLAGGSGQYF. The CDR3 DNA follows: TGCGCCAGCAGCTCGCTACTAGCGGGGGGTTCCGGGCAGTACTTC.

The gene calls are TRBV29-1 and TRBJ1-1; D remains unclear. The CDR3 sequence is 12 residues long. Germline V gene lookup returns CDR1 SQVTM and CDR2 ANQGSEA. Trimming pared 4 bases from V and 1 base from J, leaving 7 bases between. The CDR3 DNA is TGCAGCGTTGGAGGGTGGAACACTGAAGCTTTCTTT. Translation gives CSVGGWNTEAFF.

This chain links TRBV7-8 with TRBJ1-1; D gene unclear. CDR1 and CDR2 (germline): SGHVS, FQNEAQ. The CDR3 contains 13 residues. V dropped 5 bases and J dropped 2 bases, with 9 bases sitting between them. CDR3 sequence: CASSKTTNTEAFF. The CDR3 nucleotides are TGTGCCAGCAGCAAAACAACCAACACTGAAGCTTTCTTT.

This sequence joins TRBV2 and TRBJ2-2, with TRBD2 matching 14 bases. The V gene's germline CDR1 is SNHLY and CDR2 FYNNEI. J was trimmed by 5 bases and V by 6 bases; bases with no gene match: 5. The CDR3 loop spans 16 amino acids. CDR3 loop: CASRWGLAGETGELFF. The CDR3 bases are TGTGCCAGCAGGTGGGGACTAGCGGGAGAGACCGGGGAGCTGTTTTTT.

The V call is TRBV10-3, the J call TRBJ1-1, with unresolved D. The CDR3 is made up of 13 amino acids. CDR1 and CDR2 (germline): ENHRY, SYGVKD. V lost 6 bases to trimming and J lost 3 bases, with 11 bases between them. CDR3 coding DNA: TGTGCCATCAGATCGAGGGAAGACACTGAAGCTTTCTTT. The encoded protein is CAIRSREDTEAFF.

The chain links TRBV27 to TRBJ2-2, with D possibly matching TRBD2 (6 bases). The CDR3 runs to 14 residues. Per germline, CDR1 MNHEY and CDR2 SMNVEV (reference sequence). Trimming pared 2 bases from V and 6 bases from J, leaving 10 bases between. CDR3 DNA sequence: TGTGCCAGCAGTTTACGGGGGTTCGCCGGGGAGCTGTTTTTT. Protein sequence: CASSLRGFAGELFF.

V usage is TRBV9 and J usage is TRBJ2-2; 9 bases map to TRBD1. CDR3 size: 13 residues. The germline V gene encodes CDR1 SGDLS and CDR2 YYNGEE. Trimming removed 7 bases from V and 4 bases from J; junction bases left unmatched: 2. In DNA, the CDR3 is TGTGCCAGCGGGACAGGGACCACCGGGGAGCTGTTTTTT. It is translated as CASGTGTTGELFF.

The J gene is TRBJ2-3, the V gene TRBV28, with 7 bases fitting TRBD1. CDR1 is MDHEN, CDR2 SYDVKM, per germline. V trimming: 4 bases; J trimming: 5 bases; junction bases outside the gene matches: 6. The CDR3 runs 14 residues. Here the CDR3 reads CASSSGTERDTQYF. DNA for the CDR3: TGTGCCAGCAGTTCCGGGACAGAGCGAGATACGCAGTATTTT.

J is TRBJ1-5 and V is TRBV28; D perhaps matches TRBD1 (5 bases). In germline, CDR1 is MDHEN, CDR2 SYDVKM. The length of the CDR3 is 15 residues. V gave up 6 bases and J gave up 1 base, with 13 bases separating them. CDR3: CASSPPGRSNQPQHF. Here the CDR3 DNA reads TGTGCCAGCAGCCCGCCAGGGCGGAGCAATCAGCCCCAGCATTTT.

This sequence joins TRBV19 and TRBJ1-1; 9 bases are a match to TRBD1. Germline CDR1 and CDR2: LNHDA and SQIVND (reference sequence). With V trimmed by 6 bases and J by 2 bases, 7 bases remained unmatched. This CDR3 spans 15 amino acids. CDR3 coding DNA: TGTGCCAGTAGCCCCGGGACAGGGATTAACACTGAAGCTTTCTTT. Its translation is CASSPGTGINTEAFF. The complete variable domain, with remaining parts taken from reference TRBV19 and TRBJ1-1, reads DGGITQSPKYLFRKEGQNVTLSCEQNLNHDAMYWYRQDPGQGLRLIYYSQIVNDFQKGDIAEGYSVSREKKESFPLTVTSAQKNPTAFYLCASSPGTGINTEAFFGQGTRLTVV.

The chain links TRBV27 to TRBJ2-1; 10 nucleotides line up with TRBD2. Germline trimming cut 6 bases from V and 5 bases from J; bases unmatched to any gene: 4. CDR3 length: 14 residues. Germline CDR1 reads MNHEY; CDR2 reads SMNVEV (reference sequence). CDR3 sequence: CASRSGGADNEQFF. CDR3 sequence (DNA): TGTGCCAGCAGAAGCGGGGGGGCGGACAATGAGCAGTTCTTC.

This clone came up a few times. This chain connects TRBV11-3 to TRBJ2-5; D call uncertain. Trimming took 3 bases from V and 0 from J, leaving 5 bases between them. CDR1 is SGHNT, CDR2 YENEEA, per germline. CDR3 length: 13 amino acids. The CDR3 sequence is CASSFQDQETQYF. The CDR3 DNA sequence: TGTGCCAGCAGCTTCCAGGACCAAGAGACCCAGTACTTC.

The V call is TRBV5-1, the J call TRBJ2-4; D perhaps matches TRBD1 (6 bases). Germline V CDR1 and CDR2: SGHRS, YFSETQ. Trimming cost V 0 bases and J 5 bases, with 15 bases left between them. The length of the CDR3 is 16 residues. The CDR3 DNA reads TGCGCCAGCAGCTTGGGGTTTTTCCGGACAGAAAACATTCAGTACTTC. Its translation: CASSLGFFRTENIQYF.

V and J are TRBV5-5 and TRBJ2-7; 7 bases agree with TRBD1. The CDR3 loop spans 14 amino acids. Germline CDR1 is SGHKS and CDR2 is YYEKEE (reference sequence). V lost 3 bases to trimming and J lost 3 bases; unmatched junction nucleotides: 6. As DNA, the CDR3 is TGTGCCAGCAGCTCCGGGACAGCCTTCTACGAGCAGTACTTC. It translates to CASSSGTAFYEQYF.

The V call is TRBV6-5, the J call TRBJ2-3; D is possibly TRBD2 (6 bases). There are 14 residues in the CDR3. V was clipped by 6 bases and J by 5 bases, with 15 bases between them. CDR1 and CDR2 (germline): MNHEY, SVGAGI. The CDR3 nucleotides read TGTGCCAGCAGGAGGACCGTGGGGGGAGATACGCAGTATTTT. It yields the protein CASRRTVGGDTQYF.